This TCR beta chain was captured by sequencing in a study of cytomegalovirus exposure and HLA in healthy donors. PCR involved 60 Vbeta and 13 Jbeta primers. The assay was immunoSEQ multiplex PCR, and TCRdb's table has in-frame clones only and misses some. The sample yields 150,000 or so clones, around three quarters seen once. Donors consisted of healthy bone marrow donors. Trimming took 4 bases from V and 6 from J; bases not matched to a gene: 8. The CDR3 runs to 17 residues. Germline V gene lookup returns CDR1 LGHNA and CDR2 YNFKEQ. The receptor's source is a man aged 35 to 55 in good health and CMV-seropositive. Sequencing was performed on PBMCs. The chain links TRBV4-2 to TRBJ2-3, with 15 bases fitting TRBD2. The CDR3 region has the DNA TGTGCCAGCAGCCCCGGGACTAGCGGGGGGCCCGCGGATACGCAGTATTTT. Its translation: CASSPGTSGGPADTQYF.